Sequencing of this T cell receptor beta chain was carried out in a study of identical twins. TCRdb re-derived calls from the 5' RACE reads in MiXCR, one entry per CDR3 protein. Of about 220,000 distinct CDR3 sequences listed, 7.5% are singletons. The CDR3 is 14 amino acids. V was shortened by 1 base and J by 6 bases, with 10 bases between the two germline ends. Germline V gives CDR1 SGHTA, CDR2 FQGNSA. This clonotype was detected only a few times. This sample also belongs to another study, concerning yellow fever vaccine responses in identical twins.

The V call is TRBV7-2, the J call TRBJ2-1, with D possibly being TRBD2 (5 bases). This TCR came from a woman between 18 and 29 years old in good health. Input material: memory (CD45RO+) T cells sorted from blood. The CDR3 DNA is TGTGCCAGCAGCTTAGAGACTATCACCAATGAGCAGTTCTTC. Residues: CASSLETITNEQFF.